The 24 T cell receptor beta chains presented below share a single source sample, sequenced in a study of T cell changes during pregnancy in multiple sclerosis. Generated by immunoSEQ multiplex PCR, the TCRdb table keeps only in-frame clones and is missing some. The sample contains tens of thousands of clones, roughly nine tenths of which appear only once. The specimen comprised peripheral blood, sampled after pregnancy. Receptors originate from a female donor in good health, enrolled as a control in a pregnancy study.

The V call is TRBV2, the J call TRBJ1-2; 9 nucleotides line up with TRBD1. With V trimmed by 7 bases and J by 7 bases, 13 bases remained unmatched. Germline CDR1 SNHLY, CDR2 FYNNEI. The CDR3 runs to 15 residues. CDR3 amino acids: CASILKGQGQGGYTF. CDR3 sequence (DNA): TGTGCCAGCATTCTGAAAGGACAGGGGCAGGGTGGCTACACCTTC.

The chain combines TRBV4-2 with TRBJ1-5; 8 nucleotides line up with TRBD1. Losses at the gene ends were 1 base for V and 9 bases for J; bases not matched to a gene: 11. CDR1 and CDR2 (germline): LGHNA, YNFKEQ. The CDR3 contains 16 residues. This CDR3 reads CASSQGGIGQGRPQHF. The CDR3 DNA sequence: TGTGCCAGCAGCCAAGGAGGAATTGGACAGGGACGGCCCCAGCATTTT.

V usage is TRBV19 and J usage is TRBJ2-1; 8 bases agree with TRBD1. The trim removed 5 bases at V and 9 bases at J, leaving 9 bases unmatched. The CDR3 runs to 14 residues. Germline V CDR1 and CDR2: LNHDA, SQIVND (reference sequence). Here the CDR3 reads CASSFWTGMGEQFF. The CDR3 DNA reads TGTGCCAGTAGTTTCTGGACAGGGATGGGTGAGCAGTTCTTC.

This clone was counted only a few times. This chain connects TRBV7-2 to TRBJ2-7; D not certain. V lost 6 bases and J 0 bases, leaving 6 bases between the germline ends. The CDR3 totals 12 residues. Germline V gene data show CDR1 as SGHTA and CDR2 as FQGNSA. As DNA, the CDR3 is TGTGCCAGCAGTTACACCTCCTACGAGCAGTACTTC. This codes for CASSYTSYEQYF.

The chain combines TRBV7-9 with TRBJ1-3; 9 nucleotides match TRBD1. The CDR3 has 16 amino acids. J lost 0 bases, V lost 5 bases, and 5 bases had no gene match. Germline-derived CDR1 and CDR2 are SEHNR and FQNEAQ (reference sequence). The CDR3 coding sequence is TGTGCCAGCAGCAGATGGGGACAGGGCTCTGGAAACACCATATATTTT. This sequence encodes CASSRWGQGSGNTIYF.

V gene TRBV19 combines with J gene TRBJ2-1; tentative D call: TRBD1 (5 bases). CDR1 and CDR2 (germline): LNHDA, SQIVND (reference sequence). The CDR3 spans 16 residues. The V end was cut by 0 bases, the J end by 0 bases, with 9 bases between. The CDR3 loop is CASSIEGQSSYNEQFF. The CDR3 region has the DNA TGTGCCAGTAGTATAGAGGGGCAGAGCTCCTACAATGAGCAGTTCTTC.

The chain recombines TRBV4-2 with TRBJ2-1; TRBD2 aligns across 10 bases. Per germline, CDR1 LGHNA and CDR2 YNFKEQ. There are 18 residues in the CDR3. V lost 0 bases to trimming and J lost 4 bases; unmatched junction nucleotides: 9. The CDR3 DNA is TGTGCCAGCAGCCAAGATTGGGGTAGCGGGGGGCCTTACAATGAGCAGTTCTTC. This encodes CASSQDWGSGGPYNEQFF.

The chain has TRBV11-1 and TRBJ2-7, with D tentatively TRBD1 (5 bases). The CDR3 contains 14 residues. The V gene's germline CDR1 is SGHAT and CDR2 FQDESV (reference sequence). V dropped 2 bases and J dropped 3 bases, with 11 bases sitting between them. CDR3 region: CASSLLQENYEQYF. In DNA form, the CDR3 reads TGTGCCAGCAGCTTACTACAGGAAAACTACGAGCAGTACTTC. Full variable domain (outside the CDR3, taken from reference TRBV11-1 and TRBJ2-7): EAEVAQSPRYKITEKSQAVAFWCDPISGHATLYWYRQILGQGPELLVQFQDESVVDDSQLPKDRFSAERLKGVDSTLKIQPAELGDSAMYLCASSLLQENYEQYFGPGTRLTVT.

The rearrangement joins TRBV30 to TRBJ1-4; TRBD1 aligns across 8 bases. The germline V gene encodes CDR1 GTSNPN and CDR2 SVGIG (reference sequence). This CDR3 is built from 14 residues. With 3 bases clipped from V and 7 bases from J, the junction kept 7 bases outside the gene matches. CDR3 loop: CAWSLGQGSEKLFF. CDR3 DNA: TGTGCCTGGAGCCTCGGACAGGGCAGTGAAAAACTGTTTTTT. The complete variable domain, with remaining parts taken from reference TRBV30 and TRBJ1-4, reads SQTIHQWPATLVQPVGSPLSLECTVEGTSNPNLYWYRQAAGRGLQLLFYSVGIGQISSEVPQNLSASRPQDRQFILSSKKLLLSDSGFYLCAWSLGQGSEKLFFGSGTQLSVL.

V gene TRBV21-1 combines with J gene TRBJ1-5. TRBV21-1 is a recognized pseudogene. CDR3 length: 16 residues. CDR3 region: CASSRSTRVGDQPQHF. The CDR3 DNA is TGTGCCAGCAGCAGGTCCACGAGGGTCGGGGATCAGCCCCAGCATTTT.

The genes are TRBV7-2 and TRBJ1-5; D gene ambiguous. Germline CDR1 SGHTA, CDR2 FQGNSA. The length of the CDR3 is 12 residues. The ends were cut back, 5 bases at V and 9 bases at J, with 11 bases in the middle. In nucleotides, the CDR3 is TGTGCCAGCAGCCCCCGATCGGGGCCCCAGCATTTT. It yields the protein CASSPRSGPQHF.

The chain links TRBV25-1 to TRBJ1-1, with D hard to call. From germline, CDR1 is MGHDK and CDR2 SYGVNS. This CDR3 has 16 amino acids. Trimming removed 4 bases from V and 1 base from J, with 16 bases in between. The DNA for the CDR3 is TGTGCCAGCAGTGCTTCACCTAGTCTCCGGAACACTGAAGCTTTCTTT. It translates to CASSASPSLRNTEAFF.

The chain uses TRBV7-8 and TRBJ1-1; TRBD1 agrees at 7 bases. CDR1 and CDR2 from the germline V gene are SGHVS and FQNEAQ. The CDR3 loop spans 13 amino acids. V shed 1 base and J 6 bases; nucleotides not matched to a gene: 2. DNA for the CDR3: TGTGCCAGCAGCTTAGGAGGGACAGCTGAAGCTTTCTTT. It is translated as CASSLGGTAEAFF.

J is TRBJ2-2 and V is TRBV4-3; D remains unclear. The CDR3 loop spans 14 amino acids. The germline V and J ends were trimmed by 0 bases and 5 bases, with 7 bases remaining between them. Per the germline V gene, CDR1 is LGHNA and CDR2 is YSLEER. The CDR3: CASSQDSRTGELFF. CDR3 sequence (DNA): TGCGCCAGCAGCCAAGATTCGCGGACCGGGGAGCTGTTTTTT.

The CDR3 loop is CASSPTRTSGGGTQYF. The CDR3 DNA follows: TGTGCCAGCAGCCCGACCCGGACTAGCGGGGGTGGTACGCAGTATTTT. The chain carries TRBV11-3 and TRBJ2-3; 13 nucleotides agree with TRBD2. J was trimmed by 8 bases and V by 5 bases; bases with no gene match: 10. CDR3 length equals 16 residues. Germline CDR1 reads SGHNT; CDR2 reads YENEEA.

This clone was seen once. CDR3 loop: CASSSTGDYGYTF. Written as DNA, the CDR3 is TGTGCCAGCAGCTCGACAGGGGACTATGGCTACACCTTC. The rearrangement links TRBV7-9 to TRBJ1-2; 8 bases fit TRBD1. J lost 3 bases, V lost 4 bases, and 1 base had no gene match. This CDR3 contains 13 residues. Germline loops: CDR1 SEHNR, CDR2 FQNEAQ (reference sequence).

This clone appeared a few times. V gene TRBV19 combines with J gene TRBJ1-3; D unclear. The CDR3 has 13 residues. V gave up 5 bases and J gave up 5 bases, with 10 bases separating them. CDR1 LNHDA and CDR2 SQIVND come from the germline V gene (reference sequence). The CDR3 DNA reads TGTGCCAGTAGTGTTCCTCCTCGAAACACCATATATTTT. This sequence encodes CASSVPPRNTIYF.

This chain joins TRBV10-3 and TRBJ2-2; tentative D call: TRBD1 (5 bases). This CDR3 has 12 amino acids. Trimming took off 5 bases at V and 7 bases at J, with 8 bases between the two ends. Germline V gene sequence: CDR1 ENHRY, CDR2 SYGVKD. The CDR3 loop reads CAISPGNGELFF. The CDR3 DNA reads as TGTGCCATCAGTCCAGGGAACGGGGAGCTGTTTTTT.

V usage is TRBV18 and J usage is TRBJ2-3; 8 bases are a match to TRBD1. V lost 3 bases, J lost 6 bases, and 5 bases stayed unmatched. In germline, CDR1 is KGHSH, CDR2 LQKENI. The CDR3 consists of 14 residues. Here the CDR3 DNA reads TGTGCCAGCTCACCGGACAGGGTGGTGGATACGCAGTATTTT. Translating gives CASSPDRVVDTQYF. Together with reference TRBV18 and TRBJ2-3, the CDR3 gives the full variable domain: NAGVMQNPRHLVRRRGQEARLRCSPMKGHSHVYWYRQLPEEGLKFMVYLQKENIIDESGMPKERFSAEFPKEGPSILRIQQVVRGDSAAYFCASSPDRVVDTQYFGPGTRLTVL.

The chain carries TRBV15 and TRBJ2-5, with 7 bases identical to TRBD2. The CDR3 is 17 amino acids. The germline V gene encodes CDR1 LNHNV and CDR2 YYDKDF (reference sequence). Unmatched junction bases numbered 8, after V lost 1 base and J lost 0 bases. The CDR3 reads CATSRGGWGGNQETQYF. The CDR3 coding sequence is TGTGCCACCAGCAGAGGGGGATGGGGAGGGAACCAAGAGACCCAGTACTTC.

The CDR3 DNA reads TGTGCCAGCAGCGTTCAGGGGGCAAACTATGGCTACACCTTC. Protein sequence: CASSVQGANYGYTF. The V and J genes are TRBV5-8 and TRBJ1-2; TRBD1 matches 8 bases. With 4 bases clipped from V and 2 bases from J, the junction kept 4 bases outside the gene matches. In germline, CDR1 is SGHTS, CDR2 YDEGEE. This CDR3 has 14 amino acids.

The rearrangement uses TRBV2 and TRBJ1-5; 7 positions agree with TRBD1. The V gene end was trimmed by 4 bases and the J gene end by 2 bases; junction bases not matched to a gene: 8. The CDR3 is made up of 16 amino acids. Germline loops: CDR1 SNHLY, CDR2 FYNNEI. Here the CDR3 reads CASSGAGGLGNQPQHF. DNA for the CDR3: TGTGCCAGCAGTGGGGCAGGGGGGCTGGGCAATCAGCCCCAGCATTTT.

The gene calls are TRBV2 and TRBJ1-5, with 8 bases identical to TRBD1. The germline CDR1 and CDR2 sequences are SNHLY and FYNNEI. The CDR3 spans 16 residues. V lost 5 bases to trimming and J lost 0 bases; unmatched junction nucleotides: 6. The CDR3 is CASSFGTGFSNQPQHF. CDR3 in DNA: TGTGCCAGCAGTTTTGGGACAGGTTTTAGCAATCAGCCCCAGCATTTT.

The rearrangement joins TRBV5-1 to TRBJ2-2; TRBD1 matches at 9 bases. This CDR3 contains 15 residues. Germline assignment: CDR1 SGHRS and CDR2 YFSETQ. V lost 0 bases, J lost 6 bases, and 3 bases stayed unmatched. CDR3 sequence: CASSLEQGAAGELFF. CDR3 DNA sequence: TGCGCCAGCAGCTTGGAACAGGGGGCCGCCGGGGAGCTGTTTTTT.